The 13 T cell receptor beta chains below come from one sample, sequenced in a study of T cell changes during pregnancy in multiple sclerosis. The table came from immunoSEQ multiplex PCR; TCRdb's copy has only in-frame clones and leaves some out. This sample yields 45,000 to 60,000 clones, of which approximately 92% are seen a single time; 1.2% belongs to the top ten. The material sequenced was peripheral blood, taken after pregnancy. These receptors all stem from a female donor in good health, enrolled as a control in a pregnancy study.

V and J are TRBV12-5 and TRBJ2-1; 11 positions agree with TRBD1. CDR1 LGHNT and CDR2 FRNRAP come from the germline V gene. The ends lost 5 bases at V and 7 bases at J; junction bases unmatched: 7. This CDR3 region has 15 residues. The CDR3 sequence is CASGQGQGGRNEQFF. CDR3 DNA sequence: TGTGCTAGTGGTCAGGGACAGGGGGGTAGGAATGAGCAGTTCTTC. Combining the CDR3 with reference TRBV12-5 and TRBJ2-1 gives the whole variable domain DARVTQTPRHKVTEMGQEVTMRCQPILGHNTVFWYRQTMMQGLELLAYFRNRAPLDDSGMPKDRFSAEMPDATLATLKIQPSEPRDSAVYFCASGQGQGGRNEQFFGPGTRLTVL.

CDR3 in amino acids: CASSLSETGGGYGYTF. CDR3 DNA: TGTGCCAGCAGCTTATCTGAGACAGGGGGCGGCTATGGCTACACCTTC. The rearrangement uses TRBV7-9 and TRBJ1-2, with 10 bases lining up with TRBD1. V gave up 2 bases and J gave up 4 bases; unmatched junction bases: 7. CDR3 length equals 16 residues. Germline-derived CDR1 and CDR2 are SEHNR and FQNEAQ (reference sequence).

V usage is TRBV5-1 and J usage is TRBJ1-1; D remains ambiguous. V lost 4 bases to trimming and J lost 3 bases, with 16 bases between them. Per germline, CDR1 SGHRS and CDR2 YFSETQ. The CDR3 totals 15 residues. CDR3 amino acids: CASSPAVGRDTEAFF. CDR3 coding DNA: TGCGCCAGCAGCCCGGCAGTTGGGCGGGACACTGAAGCTTTCTTT.

This sequence joins TRBV7-2 and TRBJ2-3; 8 bases are a match to TRBD2. CDR1 is SGHTA and CDR2 is FQGNSA in the germline V gene. This CDR3 has 14 residues. V was pared by 4 bases and J by 4 bases, with 4 bases of the junction left unmatched. The CDR3 is CASSSGLDSDTQYF. The DNA for the CDR3 is TGTGCCAGCAGCTCGGGACTAGATTCAGATACGCAGTATTTT.

This chain uses TRBV7-2 with TRBJ2-1; tentatively, D is TRBD1 (5 bases). Per germline, CDR1 SGHTA and CDR2 FQGNSA. The CDR3 runs to 13 residues. The V gene lost 4 bases and the J gene lost 8 bases, with 12 bases spanning the gap. CDR3 protein: CASSYQGRHEQFF. CDR3 in DNA: TGTGCCAGCAGCTACCAGGGTAGGCATGAGCAGTTCTTC.

The chain uses TRBV11-2 and TRBJ2-1, with 7 bases fitting TRBD1. Germline CDR1 is SGHAT and CDR2 is FQNNGV. The CDR3 length is 17 residues. Germline trimming cut 6 bases from V and 3 bases from J; bases unmatched to any gene: 14. CDR3 residues: CASSQHFPRGNYNEQFF. CDR3 bases: TGTGCCAGCAGTCAACACTTTCCCAGGGGGAACTACAATGAGCAGTTCTTC.

This chain connects TRBV11-3 to TRBJ2-3; no firm D call. Germline CDR1 SGHNT, CDR2 YENEEA. The germline V and J ends were trimmed by 1 base and 8 bases, with 19 bases remaining between them. The CDR3 loop spans 16 amino acids. CDR3 sequence reads: CASSLALPRWAGTQYF. The CDR3 nucleotides are TGTGCCAGCAGCTTAGCCCTTCCACGCTGGGCAGGTACGCAGTATTTT.

The rearrangement links TRBV5-4 to TRBJ2-1; 11 nucleotides agree with TRBD2. The length of the CDR3 is 15 residues. CDR1 and CDR2 (germline): SGHNT, YYREEE (reference sequence). After removal of 4 bases from V and 4 bases from J, the junction contained 4 bases not matched to a gene. In nucleotides, the CDR3 is TGTGCCAGCAGCCTCGGGACTAGCGGTTACAATGAGCAGTTCTTC. It translates to CASSLGTSGYNEQFF. The whole variable domain, filled in from reference TRBV5-4 and TRBJ2-1, reads ETGVTQSPTHLIKTRGQQVTLRCSSQSGHNTVSWYQQALGQGPQFIFQYYREEENGRGNFPPRFSGLQFPNYSSELNVNALELDDSALYLCASSLGTSGYNEQFFGPGTRLTVL.

The chain links TRBV5-1 to TRBJ1-6; no definite D call. Germline CDR1 is SGHRS and CDR2 is YFSETQ. V gave up 0 bases and J gave up 8 bases, with 9 bases separating them. The CDR3 is made up of 14 amino acids. The CDR3 region is CASSLVGLDSPLHF. The CDR3 DNA follows: TGCGCCAGCAGCTTGGTAGGACTTGATTCACCCCTCCACTTT.

The chain uses TRBV7-2 and TRBJ2-1; D uncertain. CDR1 is SGHTA and CDR2 is FQGNSA in the germline V gene. This CDR3 region has 13 residues. V lost 0 bases to trimming and J lost 3 bases, with 3 bases between them. The CDR3 loop is CASSLASYNEQFF. As DNA, the CDR3 is TGTGCCAGCAGCTTAGCGAGCTACAATGAGCAGTTCTTC.

The chain links TRBV7-9 to TRBJ1-1, with a weak D call TRBD1 (5 bases). CDR1 is SEHNR and CDR2 is FQNEAQ in the germline V gene (reference sequence). V gave up 5 bases and J gave up 5 bases, with 12 bases separating them. The CDR3 is 13 residues long. CDR3 sequence reads: CASSRQGYTEAFF. In DNA form, the CDR3 reads TGTGCCAGCAGCCGGCAGGGTTATACTGAAGCTTTCTTT. Complete variable domain (other parts from reference TRBV7-9 and TRBJ1-1): DTGVSQNPRHKITKRGQNVTFRCDPISEHNRLYWYRQTLGQGPEFLTYFQNEAQLEKSRLLSDRFSAERPKGSFSTLEIQRTEQGDSAMYLCASSRQGYTEAFFGQGTRLTVV.

The genes are TRBV12-2 and TRBJ1-3; the tabulated D call, TRBD1, remains unverified against the DNA. TRBV12-2 is shown as a pseudogene. The CDR3 runs 18 residues. DNA of the CDR3: TGTGCAAGTCCACTACCGAACAGGTTTTTGCAATCTGGAAACACCATATATTTT. As protein: CASPLPNRFLQSGNTIYF.

This rearrangement joins TRBV6-1 to TRBJ2-5; 7 bases are a match to TRBD1. With V trimmed by 4 bases and J by 5 bases, 7 bases remained unmatched. CDR1 is MNHNS and CDR2 is SASEGT in the germline V gene. There are 14 residues in the CDR3. In DNA form, the CDR3 reads TGTGCCAGCAGTGTGAACAGGGGTTTGGAGACCCAGTACTTC. This codes for CASSVNRGLETQYF.